The next 13 T cell receptor beta chains were all read from a single sample in a study of T cell responses to AZD1222 COVID-19 vaccine. Profiled with immunoSEQ multiplex PCR; TCRdb holds only in-frame clones, not every one. The data show some 110,000 clones, with 85% to 95% seen just once and 2.5% to 3.5% held by the top ten. The specimen comprised peripheral blood, sampled on day 0 of AZD1222 vaccination. All receptors come from an adult in good health.

The gene calls are TRBV19 and TRBJ1-1; no clear D gene. CDR3 length: 14 amino acids. Trimming stripped 3 bases from V and 2 bases from J, with 10 bases between. In germline, CDR1 is LNHDA, CDR2 SQIVND (reference sequence). In DNA form, the CDR3 reads TGTGCCAGTAGTATTGGGCACCCAAACACTGAAGCTTTCTTT. The encoded protein is CASSIGHPNTEAFF.

This sequence joins TRBV5-4 and TRBJ1-2; weak D call: TRBD1 (6 bases). Germline V gene data show CDR1 as SGHNT and CDR2 as YYREEE (reference sequence). The CDR3 is made up of 17 amino acids. V lost 3 bases, J lost 0 bases, and 18 bases lay in between. CDR3 coding DNA: TGTGCCAGCAGCTCGTGGACAGCCAACCCAGCTAACTATGGCTACACCTTC. Encoded protein: CASSSWTANPANYGYTF.

This clone was seen just once. The gene calls are TRBV29-1 and TRBJ1-3; D unresolved. The CDR3 runs 15 residues. The V end lost 6 bases, the J end lost 3 bases, and 18 bases lay between the germline ends. From germline, CDR1 is SQVTM and CDR2 ANQGSEA. The DNA of the CDR3 is TGCAGCGTCGTAGACCCGGGCCGCTATGGAAACACCATATATTTT. Residues: CSVVDPGRYGNTIYF.

The chain employs TRBV29-1 and TRBJ2-1; 8 positions match TRBD2. V dropped 7 bases and J dropped 7; count of bases not matched to a gene: 12. CDR3 length: 14 amino acids. The germline CDR1 and CDR2 sequences are SQVTM and ANQGSEA. CDR3 amino acids: CSAARAGVRNEQFF. CDR3 nucleotides: TGCAGCGCTGCCCGAGCGGGAGTAAGGAATGAGCAGTTCTTC.

This chain connects TRBV6-5 to TRBJ1-5; TRBD1 might be the D (5 bases). Germline V CDR1 and CDR2: MNHEY, SVGAGI. V gave up 2 bases and J gave up 6 bases, with 14 bases separating them. The CDR3 loop spans 15 amino acids. The CDR3 sequence: CASSYDMGGSQPQHF. DNA for the CDR3: TGTGCCAGCAGTTACGATATGGGGGGAAGTCAGCCCCAGCATTTT.

The V and J genes are TRBV7-9 and TRBJ2-3; D uncertain. The CDR3 spans 9 residues. V was trimmed by 10 bases and J by 8 bases, leaving 7 bases between them. The V gene's germline CDR1 is SEHNR and CDR2 FQNEAQ (reference sequence). CDR3 coding DNA: TGTGCCACCCGTACTACGCAGTATTTT. Translating gives CATRTTQYF.

This rearrangement joins TRBV28 to TRBJ1-2; 9 nucleotides match TRBD1. This CDR3 has 15 amino acids. Germline assignment: CDR1 MDHEN and CDR2 SYDVKM. V shed 5 bases and J 1 base; nucleotides not matched to a gene: 5. The CDR3 is CASSRTGAYNYGYTF. DNA for the CDR3: TGTGCCAGCAGTCGGACAGGGGCTTATAACTATGGCTACACCTTC.

The chain combines TRBV5-4 with TRBJ2-1; either TRBD1 or TRBD2 may supply D (5 bases each). Trimming shortened V by 5 bases and J by 9 bases, and 15 bases separated the two germline ends. Per the germline V gene, CDR1 is SGHNT and CDR2 is YYREEE (reference sequence). The CDR3 runs 13 residues. The CDR3 sequence: CASRNTPGPEQFF. The CDR3 nucleotides read TGTGCCAGCAGGAACACCCCGGGACCTGAGCAGTTCTTC.

V usage is TRBV12-3 or TRBV12-4 and J usage is TRBJ1-2, with D possibly being TRBD1 (5 bases). V lost 6 bases and J lost 0, with 8 bases in between. CDR3 size: 13 residues. The CDR3 sequence: CASRWDSNYGYTF. The DNA of the CDR3 is TGTGCCAGCAGGTGGGACTCTAACTATGGCTACACCTTC.

The CDR3 spells CASSLPNQPQHF. CDR3 nucleotide sequence: TGTGCCAGCAGTTTACCCAATCAGCCCCAGCATTTT. This chain links TRBV12-3 or TRBV12-4 with TRBJ1-5; D remains ambiguous. This CDR3 has 12 residues. Trimming removed 2 bases from V and 3 bases from J, with 2 bases in between.

The chain employs TRBV6-6 and TRBJ2-1; 7 bases are a match to TRBD2. The CDR3 is 15 amino acids. Unmatched junction bases numbered 3, after V lost 4 bases and J lost 0 bases. CDR1 and CDR2 (germline): MNHNY, SVGAGI (reference sequence). This chain's CDR3 is CASSLAGSSYNEQFF. In DNA, the CDR3 is TGTGCCAGCAGTTTAGCGGGTAGCTCCTACAATGAGCAGTTCTTC.

The chain carries TRBV28 and TRBJ2-7; D is unresolved. CDR3 length: 13 amino acids. The germline V and J ends were trimmed by 7 bases and 5 bases, with 15 bases remaining between them. The germline CDR1 and CDR2 sequences are MDHEN and SYDVKM. The CDR3 spells CASTKRLGDEQYF. The CDR3 nucleotides are TGTGCCAGCACTAAGAGACTTGGGGACGAGCAGTACTTC.

V and J are TRBV30 and TRBJ1-2, with a possible D match to TRBD1 (6 bases). The germline V gene has CDR1 GTSNPN and CDR2 SVGIG (reference sequence). V was pared by 0 bases and J by 8 bases, with 13 bases between. The CDR3 consists of 13 residues. As DNA, the CDR3 is TGTGCCTGGAGTGTAGCGGGGGCAGGCGGCTACACCTTC. Translation: CAWSVAGAGGYTF. The full variable domain, rest sourced from reference TRBV30 and TRBJ1-2, is SQTIHQWPATLVQPVGSPLSLECTVEGTSNPNLYWYRQAAGRGLQLLFYSVGIGQISSEVPQNLSASRPQDRQFILSSKKLLLSDSGFYLCAWSVAGAGGYTFGSGTRLTVV.